In its sample, the clone carrying this T cell receptor (beta chain) was seen a few times. The antigen remains unidentified. Using CD45RO/CCR7/CD25/CD127/CD95/CD27, CD4+ naive, central memory, regulatory and stem cell-like memory cells were sorted. The data originate from a study of beta chain features in type 1 diabetes. Whole-study results and caveats: For TCRB rearrangement, an influence of HLA type remained unresolved here. Patients with Type 1 diabetes showed moderately but significantly shorter TCRB CDR3s in all four CD4+ subsets. Patients' naive, central memory and Treg TCRB repertoires seemed closer to one another than those of healthy donors. Patients with type 1 diabetes showed fewer VDJ junction insertions and more deletions.

The germline V gene encodes CDR1 MNHEY and CDR2 SMNVEV (reference sequence). Deletions cut 3 bases from V and 1 base from J, with 5 bases between. CDR3 length: 13 residues. The sequenced template was cDNA made from the entire isolated RNA. This table comes from immunoSEQ multiplex PCR, and its TCRdb copy is limited to in-frame clones, with some not included. The repertoire holds about 140,000 clones, with less than 15% as singletons. The sample consisted of central memory CD4+ T cells from blood. The chain recombines TRBV27 with TRBJ2-3; D not resolved. The clonotype originates from a man aged 18 to 29 with type 1 diabetes. The CDR3 bases are TGTGCCAGCAGTTTTATAGGCACAGATACGCAGTATTTT. Translating it yields CASSFIGTDTQYF.